This T cell receptor (beta chain) was documented in a study of blood T cell repertoires in COVID-19. Study information: Sites across the United States, Italy and Spain contributed samples from acute and convalescent COVID-19. T cells, B-cell-depleted T cells, or PBMCs supplied cDNA or gDNA.

Method: immunoSEQ multiplex PCR; TCRdb's copy keeps in-frame clones and lacks some. The table includes about 300,000 clones, around 86% detected once. Participants were aged about 18 to 89 years from around 26 US areas. Two consecutive negative NP/OP PCR tests, clearance, or resolved symptoms defined Cohort 3 recovery. Sequenced input: PBMCs or T cells enriched from blood (not recorded which). This TCR came from a woman aged 35 to 49 who had recovered from COVID-19.

This CDR3 reads CASSPTSGGHYEQYF. CDR3 sequence (DNA): TGTGCCAGCAGCCCCACCTCGGGGGGGCACTACGAGCAGTACTTC. The chain joins TRBV3-1 (or the pseudogene TRBV3-2) to TRBJ2-7, with 8 positions matching TRBD2. J lost 3 bases, V lost 4 bases, and 8 bases had no gene match. Germline assignment: CDR1 LGHDT and CDR2 YNNKEL (reference sequence). CDR3 size: 15 residues.